This TCR beta chain appears in the sequencing data of a study of beta chain features in type 1 diabetes. At the level of the study: Researchers looked at 107,917,701 sorted cells across all samples.

In this sample, this clone turned up a few times. Its antigen is unknown. The CDR3 has 11 amino acids. Trimming cost V 5 bases and J 4 bases, with 3 bases left between them. Germline CDR1 PRHDT, CDR2 FYEKMQ (reference sequence). Blood was collected once per donor into heparin, averaging about 116 mL. Findings and caveats of the study: A moderate, significant TCRB CDR3 shortening appeared in type 1 diabetes across four CD4+ subsets. Among patients, naive, central memory and Treg TCRB repertoires appeared more similar than among healthy donors. Type 1 diabetes patients showed fewer insertions and more deletions at VDJ junctions.

The entirety of the isolated RNA underwent reverse transcription, so expressed TCRB transcripts were sequenced. Sequenced by immunoSEQ multiplex PCR; TCRdb stores in-frame clones only, minus some. Of more than 550,000 clones detected, over 12% appear once; the ten largest clones hold just under 0.04%. J is TRBJ2-1 and V is TRBV13; no clear D. The material sequenced was naive CD4+ T cells from blood. The sequence was obtained from a young man with type 1 diabetes. CDR3 sequence reads: CASSTYNEQFF. The DNA of the CDR3 is TGTGCCAGCAGCACTTACAATGAGCAGTTCTTC.